Below are 31 T cell receptor beta chains sequenced from a single sample in a study of T cell changes during pregnancy in multiple sclerosis. Sequencing was performed with immunoSEQ multiplex PCR; in TCRdb, only in-frame clones are kept and a portion is missing. The table includes roughly 70,000 clones, approximately 92% detected once. Here the sequenced sample was peripheral blood, taken in the third trimester of pregnancy. The receptors come from a female donor in good health, enrolled as a control in a pregnancy study.

V usage is TRBV19 and J usage is TRBJ2-7, with 8 bases identical to TRBD1. The CDR3 covers 16 residues. Germline V lookup: CDR1 LNHDA, CDR2 SQIVND (reference sequence). V lost 3 bases to trimming and J lost 8 bases; unmatched junction nucleotides: 15. The CDR3 here is CASSIAGGAESGKQYF. The CDR3 DNA is TGTGCCAGTAGTATTGCAGGGGGCGCTGAGTCAGGGAAGCAGTACTTC. The full variable domain, rest sourced from reference TRBV19 and TRBJ2-7, is DGGITQSPKYLFRKEGQNVTLSCEQNLNHDAMYWYRQDPGQGLRLIYYSQIVNDFQKGDIAEGYSVSREKKESFPLTVTSAQKNPTAFYLCASSIAGGAESGKQYFGPGTRLTVT.

This chain uses TRBV28 with TRBJ2-6; 7 positions match TRBD1. The CDR3 is 16 amino acids. V lost 7 bases, J lost 0 bases, and 6 bases stayed unmatched. Germline V CDR1 and CDR2: MDHEN, SYDVKM. CDR3 in DNA: TGTGCCAGCACATCACAGGGGACCTCTGGGGCCAACGTCCTGACTTTC. Translated: CASTSQGTSGANVLTF.

The rearrangement joins TRBV7-9 to TRBJ2-1; the match to TRBD2 covers 13 bases. Germline loops: CDR1 SEHNR, CDR2 FQNEAQ (reference sequence). The CDR3 contains 15 residues. V shed 10 bases, J shed 6 bases, and the junction held 9 bases outside the gene matches. DNA for the CDR3: TGTGCCACGATGCCGGGACTAGCGGGGACCAATGAGCAGTTCTTC. This gives the protein CATMPGLAGTNEQFF.

This clone was observed a single time. The V call is TRBV27, the J call TRBJ2-5, with 9 bases lining up with TRBD2. The junction had 4 bases not matched to a gene; V was cut back by 3 bases and J by 2 bases. Germline-derived CDR1 and CDR2 are MNHEY and SMNVEV (reference sequence). The CDR3 loop spans 15 amino acids. The CDR3 sequence is CASSFERGAQETQYF. The CDR3 DNA reads TGTGCCAGCAGTTTTGAGCGGGGGGCTCAAGAGACCCAGTACTTC.

This clone was seen only a few times. The chain employs TRBV4-2 and TRBJ2-7, with 9 positions matching TRBD2. The CDR3 consists of 15 residues. The V segment lost 5 bases and the J segment 4 bases; nucleotides outside the gene matches: 9. CDR1 and CDR2 from the germline V gene are LGHNA and YNFKEQ. CDR3 coding DNA: TGTGCCAGCAGCGTTAGCGGGAGTGTGGAGTACGAGCAGTACTTC. Amino acid sequence: CASSVSGSVEYEQYF.

The chain links TRBV29-1 to TRBJ2-3; the D gene is possibly TRBD2 (7 bases). This CDR3 is built from 14 residues. Germline lookup yields CDR1 SQVTM and CDR2 ANQGSEA. V was cut by 5 bases and J by 2 bases, with 14 bases left in between. In DNA, the CDR3 is TGCAGCGTTAGGAACGGGGGGCCCACAGATACGCAGTATTTT. Its translation: CSVRNGGPTDTQYF.

The V and J genes are TRBV27 and TRBJ2-7, with a weak D call TRBD1 (6 bases). The V end was cut by 2 bases, the J end by 1 base, with 21 bases between. The germline V gene encodes CDR1 MNHEY and CDR2 SMNVEV (reference sequence). The CDR3 contains 18 residues. CDR3 nucleotides: TGTGCCAGCAGTTTACGGGTCCGTACGGACAGCTATTCCTACGAGCAGTACTTC. Translating it yields CASSLRVRTDSYSYEQYF.

The chain recombines TRBV27 with TRBJ2-4; D remains ambiguous. This CDR3 is built from 14 residues. The germline CDR1 and CDR2 sequences are MNHEY and SMNVEV (reference sequence). The ends were cut back, 6 bases at V and 0 bases at J, with 9 bases in the middle. CDR3 in amino acids: CASRHDLAKNIQYF. Written as DNA, the CDR3 is TGTGCCAGCAGGCACGACTTAGCCAAAAACATTCAGTACTTC.

J is TRBJ2-1 and V is TRBV7-3; maybe TRBD2 (5 bases). CDR1 is SGHTA and CDR2 is FQGTGA in the germline V gene. The V and J ends lost 1 base and 0 bases respectively, with 22 bases between them. The CDR3 loop spans 20 amino acids. Here the CDR3 reads CASSLISEDSARSSYNEQFF. CDR3 DNA: TGTGCCAGCAGCTTAATTAGCGAGGACTCCGCCCGAAGCTCCTACAATGAGCAGTTCTTC.

The chain couples TRBV7-9 to TRBJ2-7; D not certain. The CDR3 runs 14 residues. The germline V gene has CDR1 SEHNR and CDR2 FQNEAQ (reference sequence). V lost 1 base and J lost 6, with 13 bases in between. CDR3 region: CASSLVVVNAEQYF. Written as DNA, the CDR3 is TGTGCCAGCAGCTTAGTAGTTGTTAACGCCGAGCAGTACTTC.

This clone came up once. The V call is TRBV6-5, the J call TRBJ1-3; 7 bases align to TRBD1. V trimming: 7 bases; J trimming: 4 bases; junction bases outside the gene matches: 4. This CDR3 spans 13 amino acids. Germline CDR1 is MNHEY and CDR2 is SVGAGI. The CDR3 is CASNGQAGNTIYF. The CDR3 region has the DNA TGTGCCAGCAATGGACAGGCCGGAAACACCATATATTTT.

A single count supports this clone. J is TRBJ2-1 and V is TRBV6-8; 8 positions match TRBD2. CDR3 size: 17 residues. J was trimmed by 9 bases and V by 5 bases; bases with no gene match: 18. Germline CDR1 is MNHGY and CDR2 is SAAAGT. The CDR3 region is CASSTPSWREAVVEQFF. CDR3 coding DNA: TGTGCCAGCAGTACCCCCTCCTGGCGGGAGGCCGTTGTTGAGCAGTTCTTC.

The CDR3 protein is CASSLVSSGGYNEQFF. The CDR3 bases are TGTGCCAGCAGCTTAGTGTCTAGCGGGGGTTACAATGAGCAGTTCTTC. The chain combines TRBV7-2 with TRBJ2-1; 10 bases map to TRBD2. This CDR3 is built from 16 residues. In germline, CDR1 is SGHTA, CDR2 FQGNSA. The V segment lost 1 base and the J segment 4 bases; nucleotides outside the gene matches: 4.

The CDR3, as DNA: TGTGCCACTAGGAACACTGAAGCTTTCTTT. As protein: CATRNTEAFF. The rearrangement joins TRBV6-1 to TRBJ1-1; unclear D gene. The CDR3 is made up of 10 amino acids. Germline CDR1 and CDR2: MNHNS and SASEGT. V was trimmed by 10 bases and J by 1 base, leaving 4 bases between them.

This chain uses TRBV2 with TRBJ2-1; D gene uncertain. V shed 7 bases and J shed 8 bases, with 12 bases lying between them. Germline V CDR1 and CDR2: SNHLY, FYNNEI. The CDR3 spans 12 residues. Here the CDR3 reads CASKLSLYEQFF. Written as DNA, the CDR3 is TGTGCCAGCAAGCTAAGTCTCTATGAGCAGTTCTTC.

The chain joins TRBV28 to TRBJ1-1; D is unresolved. Germline CDR1 is MDHEN and CDR2 is SYDVKM. This CDR3 is 14 amino acids long. V was trimmed by 4 bases and J by 1 base, leaving 10 bases between them. This chain's CDR3 is CASSSDWKNTEAFF. CDR3 nucleotide sequence: TGTGCCAGCAGTTCCGACTGGAAGAACACTGAAGCTTTCTTT.

The chain is built from TRBV30 and TRBJ1-2; D not resolved. The germline V gene has CDR1 GTSNPN and CDR2 SVGIG (reference sequence). V lost 5 bases and J 4 bases, leaving 14 bases between the germline ends. This CDR3 is built from 13 residues. The CDR3 sequence is CAWLGEYFYGYTF. CDR3 DNA: TGTGCCTGGCTCGGGGAGTATTTCTATGGCTACACCTTC. Together with reference TRBV30 and TRBJ1-2, the CDR3 gives the full variable domain: SQTIHQWPATLVQPVGSPLSLECTVEGTSNPNLYWYRQAAGRGLQLLFYSVGIGQISSEVPQNLSASRPQDRQFILSSKKLLLSDSGFYLCAWLGEYFYGYTFGSGTRLTVV.

The rearrangement uses TRBV6-5 and TRBJ2-2; no clear D. The CDR3 runs 15 residues. Trimming took off 2 bases at V and 5 bases at J, with 12 bases between the two ends. The germline V gene encodes CDR1 MNHEY and CDR2 SVGAGI. The CDR3 DNA is TGTGCCAGCAGTTACGATCCGCAGGAAACCGGGGAGCTGTTTTTT. It translates to CASSYDPQETGELFF.

CDR3 region: CASSLTGEYNEQFF. DNA of the CDR3: TGTGCCAGCAGTCTGACAGGGGAATACAATGAGCAGTTCTTC. The J gene is TRBJ2-1, the V gene TRBV28; 8 bases are shared with TRBD1. The CDR3 is 14 amino acids. Germline V gene data show CDR1 as MDHEN and CDR2 as SYDVKM. The V gene end was trimmed by 5 bases and the J gene end by 4 bases; junction bases not matched to a gene: 4. Full variable domain (missing parts from reference TRBV28 and TRBJ2-1): DVKVTQSSRYLVKRTGEKVFLECVQDMDHENMFWYRQDPGLGLRLIYFSYDVKMKEKGDIPEGYSVSREKKERFSLILESASTNQTSMYLCASSLTGEYNEQFFGPGTRLTVL.

This chain connects TRBV15 to TRBJ2-1; D ambiguous. V was cut by 9 bases and J by 5 bases, with 14 bases left in between. The germline CDR1 and CDR2 sequences are LNHNV and YYDKDF (reference sequence). CDR3 length: 13 amino acids. Written as DNA, the CDR3 is TGTGCCACGACAAACCACACAAACAATGAGCAGTTCTTC. Its protein product is CATTNHTNNEQFF.

The chain carries TRBV6-4 and TRBJ2-1, with 7 bases matching TRBD1. The CDR3 is 13 residues long. The J segment lost 6 bases and the V segment lost 5 bases, leaving 4 bases of the junction unmatched. Germline CDR1 is MRHNA and CDR2 is SNTAGT. CDR3 in amino acids: CASSKGAANEQFF. The CDR3 DNA follows: TGTGCCAGCAGTAAGGGGGCCGCCAATGAGCAGTTCTTC.

The CDR3: CASGKLDRGDLISNQPQHF. The CDR3 DNA is TGTGCCAGCGGAAAACTGGACAGGGGGGACCTAATTAGTAATCAGCCCCAGCATTTT. The V call is TRBV11-3, the J call TRBJ1-5; 10 nucleotides line up with TRBD1. The germline V gene encodes CDR1 SGHNT and CDR2 YENEEA. After removal of 8 bases from V and 4 bases from J, the junction contained 20 bases not matched to a gene. This CDR3 comprises 19 residues.

Here the CDR3 reads CASSLRLAGGAGELFF. The CDR3 nucleotides are TGCGCCAGCAGCCTACGACTAGCGGGAGGGGCCGGGGAGCTGTTTTTT. The gene calls are TRBV5-1 and TRBJ2-2; 14 nucleotides line up with TRBD2. J gave up 6 bases and V 4 bases, and 5 bases lay outside the gene matches. The CDR3 covers 16 residues. Germline V gene data show CDR1 as SGHRS and CDR2 as YFSETQ.

This sequence joins TRBV7-2 and TRBJ2-1; 7 positions match TRBD2. Germline V CDR1 and CDR2: SGHTA, FQGNSA. The J segment lost 4 bases and the V segment lost 3 bases, leaving 3 bases of the junction unmatched. This CDR3 spans 14 amino acids. The CDR3, as DNA: TGTGCCAGCAGCTTCGAACTAGCGTACAATGAGCAGTTCTTC. Translated, it gives CASSFELAYNEQFF.

The genes are TRBV28 and TRBJ1-2; D is ambiguous. This CDR3 is 15 amino acids long. V gave up 3 bases and J gave up 4 bases, with 15 bases separating them. From germline, CDR1 is MDHEN and CDR2 SYDVKM. The CDR3 protein is CASSFGQDWLYGYTF. CDR3 sequence (DNA): TGTGCCAGCAGTTTTGGCCAGGACTGGCTCTATGGCTACACCTTC.

The rearrangement uses TRBV7-9 and TRBJ1-4; possible D gene TRBD1, 6 bases. CDR1 is SEHNR and CDR2 is FQNEAQ in the germline V gene (reference sequence). V lost 1 base and J 7 bases, leaving 7 bases between the germline ends. This CDR3 comprises 13 residues. The CDR3 DNA is TGTGCCAGCAGCTTAGGGACAGCTGAAAAACTGTTTTTT. Protein product: CASSLGTAEKLFF.

The V call is TRBV6-1, the J call TRBJ2-5, with TRBD1 matching over 8 bases. The germline gives CDR1 MNHNS, CDR2 SASEGT. The trim removed 2 bases at V and 5 bases at J, leaving 7 bases unmatched. The length of the CDR3 is 15 residues. The CDR3 spells CASSESNRGMETQYF. CDR3 in DNA: TGTGCCAGCAGTGAATCGAACAGGGGGATGGAGACCCAGTACTTC.

The chain carries TRBV6-1 and TRBJ1-1, with 7 bases fitting TRBD1. Germline V lookup: CDR1 MNHNS, CDR2 SASEGT. The CDR3 sequence is 14 residues long. J lost 4 bases, V lost 3 bases, and 5 bases had no gene match. CDR3 in amino acids: CASSETGWGTEAFF. In DNA form, the CDR3 reads TGTGCCAGCAGTGAGACAGGGTGGGGCACTGAAGCTTTCTTT.

CDR3 DNA: TGCGCCAGCAGCTTAGGTGCCGGGAGGGCCGAAGTTGAGCAGTTCTTC. Translating it yields CASSLGAGRAEVEQFF. The chain couples TRBV5-1 to TRBJ2-1; 8 nucleotides agree with TRBD2. Looked up from germline, CDR1 is SGHRS and CDR2 is YFSETQ. Unmatched junction bases numbered 13, after V lost 2 bases and J lost 9 bases. The CDR3 is 16 residues long.

This clone has only one observation. The rearrangement uses TRBV28 and TRBJ1-6; possibly TRBD1 for D (6 bases). Germline lookup yields CDR1 MDHEN and CDR2 SYDVKM. V lost 6 bases and J lost 7, with 13 bases in between. The CDR3 runs 14 residues. As DNA, the CDR3 is TGTGCCAGCAGATTACAGGGTGGCAATTCACCCCTCCACTTT. Its protein product is CASRLQGGNSPLHF.

The chain uses TRBV2 and TRBJ1-5; 7 bases agree with TRBD1. Germline values: CDR1 SNHLY, CDR2 FYNNEI. After removal of 6 bases from V and 2 bases from J, the junction contained 4 bases not matched to a gene. The CDR3 is 14 amino acids. In DNA form, the CDR3 reads TGTGCCAGCAGAAACAGGGGTGGCAATCAGCCCCAGCATTTT. Protein: CASRNRGGNQPQHF.